Sequencing of this T cell receptor beta chain was carried out in a study of cytomegalovirus exposure and HLA in healthy donors. PCR amplification relied on 60 Vbeta primers (plus 13 Jbeta primers). Repertoires were generated with immunoSEQ multiplex PCR, while TCRdb's copy carries only in-frame clones and drops some. The sample carries 150,000 or so clones, roughly three quarters recorded once. The J segment lost 3 bases and the V segment lost 1 base, leaving 7 bases of the junction unmatched. This CDR3 spans 16 amino acids. CDR1 MDHEN and CDR2 SYDVKM come from the germline V gene. The source material was PBMCs. This rearrangement joins TRBV28 to TRBJ2-7, with TRBD2 identical over 9 bases. The receptor's source is a woman between 40 and 50 years old in good health and CMV-seropositive. DNA for the CDR3: TGTGCCAGCAGTTTATCAGGCGGGGGGGCCGTCTACGAGCAGTACTTC. Amino acid sequence: CASSLSGGGAVYEQYF.